One and the same sample provided the 3 T cell receptor beta chains below, sequenced in a study of tumor and adjacent non-tumor tissue in lung cancer. This sample's RNA came from whole unsorted tissue. Distant lung tissue was collected more than 3 cm away from the tumor edge. Three rounds of nested PCR, following a modified ARM-PCR protocol, produced the TCRbeta library. TCRdb reprocessed the multiplex PCR reads via MiXCR and lists one record per CDR3 protein. The sample shows about 80,000 distinct CDR3 sequences, roughly 80% of them seen only once. Sequenced sample: distant non-tumor lung tissue. These receptors originate from a man aged 60 to 75 with non-small cell lung cancer.

A few counts support this clonotype. The junction shows a germline mismatch at one end, possibly a read error. The chain joins TRBV12-3 or TRBV12-4 to TRBJ1-1; TRBD1 aligns across 7 bases. CDR3 length: 17 amino acids. This CDR3 reads CASSITRKGGMNTEAFF. The DNA for the CDR3 is TGTGCCAGCAGCATAACTAGGAAAGGGGGCATGAACACTGAAGCCTTCTTT.

The chain links TRBV20-1 to TRBJ2-3; 7 bases fit TRBD1. The CDR3 spans 15 residues. The V gene's germline CDR1 is DFQATT and CDR2 SNEGSKA (reference sequence). Losses at the gene ends were 3 bases for V and 4 bases for J; bases not matched to a gene: 10. Here the CDR3 DNA reads TGCAGTGCTAGCCGGCCAGACAGGGTTGCAGATACGCAGTATTTT. It translates to CSASRPDRVADTQYF.

Many counts were recorded for this clonotype. This chain uses TRBV12-3 or TRBV12-4 with TRBJ2-5; 10 bases are a match to TRBD2. The junction had 9 bases not matched to a gene; V was cut back by 3 bases and J by 2 bases. This CDR3 spans 17 amino acids. The CDR3, as DNA: TGTGCCAGCAGTTTGGGACTGGAGCGGGAGGGGCAAGAGACCCAGTACTTC. It encodes CASSLGLEREGQETQYF.